This T cell receptor beta chain was identified during a study of cytomegalovirus exposure and HLA in healthy donors. PCR involved 60 Vbeta and 13 Jbeta primers. Measured with immunoSEQ multiplex PCR; TCRdb has only the in-frame clones, and not every one. This sample has 200,000 to 250,000 clones, with about 80% found just once. After removal of 5 bases from V and 1 base from J, the junction contained 11 bases not matched to a gene. Looked up from germline, CDR1 is LGHNA and CDR2 is YSLEER. This CDR3 is 17 amino acids long. V and J are TRBV4-3 and TRBJ2-1; 7 nucleotides align to TRBD2. Source material: PBMCs. The TCR was taken from a woman aged 40 to 50 in good health and CMV-seropositive. The CDR3 spells CASSKRLAPGSYNEQFF. CDR3 DNA: TGCGCCAGCAGCAAGAGACTAGCCCCCGGGTCCTACAATGAGCAGTTCTTC.